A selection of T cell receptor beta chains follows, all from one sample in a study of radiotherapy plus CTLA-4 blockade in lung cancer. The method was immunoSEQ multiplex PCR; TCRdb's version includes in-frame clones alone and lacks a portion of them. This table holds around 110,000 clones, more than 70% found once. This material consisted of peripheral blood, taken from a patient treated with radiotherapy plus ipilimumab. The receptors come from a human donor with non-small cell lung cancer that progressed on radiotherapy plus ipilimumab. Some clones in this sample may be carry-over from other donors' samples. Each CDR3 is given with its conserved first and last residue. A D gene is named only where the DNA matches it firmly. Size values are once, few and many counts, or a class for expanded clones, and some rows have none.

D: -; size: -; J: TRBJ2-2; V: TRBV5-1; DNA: TGCGCCAGCAGCTTGGCCGAGGGAGCCGGGGAGCTGTTTTTT; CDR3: CASSLAEGAGELFF
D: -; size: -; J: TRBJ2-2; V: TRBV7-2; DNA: TGTGCCAGCAGCCTTCGAAACACCGGGGAGCTGTTTTTT; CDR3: CASSLRNTGELFF
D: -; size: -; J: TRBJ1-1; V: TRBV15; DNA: TGTGCCACCAGCAAAACTTACAGCATGAACACTGAAGCTTTCTTT; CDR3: CATSKTYSMNTEAFF
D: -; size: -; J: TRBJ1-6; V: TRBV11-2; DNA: TGTGCCAGCAGCTTAACGGGGCGTTCACCCCTCCACTTT; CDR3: CASSLTGRSPLHF
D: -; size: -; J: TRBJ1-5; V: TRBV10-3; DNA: TGTGCCATCAGTGCTTGGGGGAAGGATCAGCCCCAGCATTTT; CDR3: CAISAWGKDQPQHF
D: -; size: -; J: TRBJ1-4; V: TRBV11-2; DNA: TGTGCCAGCAGCTTTACCCGCGAGAAACTGTTTTTT; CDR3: CASSFTREKLFF
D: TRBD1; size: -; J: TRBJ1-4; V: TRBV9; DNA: TGTGCCAGCACCCCTAGGGACAGGGAAACGTCCGGGATGAATGAAAAACTGTTTTTT; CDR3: CASTPRDRETSGMNEKLFF
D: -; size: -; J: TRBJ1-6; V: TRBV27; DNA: TGTGCCAGCAGTCCTACCTGGAATTCACCCCTCCACTTT; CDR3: CASSPTWNSPLHF
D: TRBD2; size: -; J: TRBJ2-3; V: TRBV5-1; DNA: TGCGCCAGCAGCCCGGGACTAGCGGGGGCGGTTGGAGATACGCAGTATTTT; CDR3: CASSPGLAGAVGDTQYF
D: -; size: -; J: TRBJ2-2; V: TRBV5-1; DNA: TGCGCCAGCAGCGTGACAGCGTCCACCGGGGAGCTGTTTTTT; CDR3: CASSVTASTGELFF
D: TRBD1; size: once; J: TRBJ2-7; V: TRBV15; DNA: TGTGCCACCAGCGGGAGACAGGGTACTTATGAGCAGTACTTC; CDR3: CATSGRQGTYEQYF
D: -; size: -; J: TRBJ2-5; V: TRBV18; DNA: TGTGCCAGCTCACCAGGAAAGGGGGAGACCCAGTACTTC; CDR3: CASSPGKGETQYF
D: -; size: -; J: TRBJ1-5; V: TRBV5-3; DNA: TGTGCCAGAAGCTTCCCTCTCAATCAGCCCCAGCATTTT; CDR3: CARSFPLNQPQHF
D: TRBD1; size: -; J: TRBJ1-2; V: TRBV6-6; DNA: TGTGCCAGCACCGGGACAGAAGCTTATGGCTACACCTTC; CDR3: CASTGTEAYGYTF
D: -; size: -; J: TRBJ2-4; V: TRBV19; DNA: TGTGCCAGTAGCTCCGGGCCCAGGGGCCCCAAAAACATTCAGTACTTC; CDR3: CASSSGPRGPKNIQYF
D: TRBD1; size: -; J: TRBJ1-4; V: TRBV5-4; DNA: TGTGCCAGCAGCTTTCGACAGGGGGGTATTTTCGGTGAAAAACTGTTTTTT; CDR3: CASSFRQGGIFGEKLFF